This T cell receptor (beta chain) was sequenced during a study of blood T cell repertoires in COVID-19. Study-level background: Acute and convalescent COVID-19 samples came from the United States, Italy and Spain. In each case, the material was cDNA or gDNA derived from T cells, B-cell-depleted T cells, or PBMCs.

Methods used by the authors: Cell counts per sample came from amplifying reference gene primers. Clones were sequenced by immunoSEQ multiplex PCR, and TCRdb holds only the in-frame ones, with some missing. That table supplies the V and J calls and clone size; D and trimming were determined from the DNA. The table shows tens of thousands of clones, with roughly 83% occurring only once. The CDR3 has 15 residues. Germline trimming cut 3 bases from V and 3 bases from J; bases unmatched to any gene: 4. Germline assignment: CDR1 LGHNA and CDR2 YSLEER. The clonotype was recovered from a human donor in a cohort sampled during active COVID-19. V is TRBV4-3 and J is TRBJ2-1; 8 bases are shared with TRBD2. Source material: peripheral blood. CDR3 amino acids: CASSHTSGDYNEQFF. Here the CDR3 DNA reads TGCGCCAGCAGCCACACTAGCGGAGACTACAATGAGCAGTTCTTC.